This entry describes one T cell receptor (beta chain). Its specificity is unknown. This sample is drawn from a study of cytomegalovirus exposure and HLA in healthy donors. Study conclusions and caveats: Usually a TCR sequence was rare, but some public TCRs were found in many donors. As a later analysis showed, a missense DCLRE1C variant was linked to trimming of TCR beta V- and J-genes. Compared with the approximately 680-donor mean, an Asian-associated ancestry cluster reportedly had fewer N-insertions, according to a later analysis. DRB1 showed the most TCR associations and HLA-C the fewest in a later analysis, as rates varied by HLA locus.

PCR was performed using 60 Vbeta and 13 Jbeta primers. Sequencing was performed with immunoSEQ multiplex PCR; in TCRdb, only in-frame clones are kept and a portion is missing. The sample consists of fewer than 200,000 clones, approximately 80% of them appearing once. Trimming cost V 0 bases and J 3 bases, with 13 bases left between them. There are 15 residues in the CDR3. Per the germline V gene, CDR1 is SGHRS and CDR2 is YFSETQ. The sequence derives from a woman in her twenties or thirties in good health and CMV-seronegative. The chain has TRBV5-1 and TRBJ2-7; D is ambiguous. Sequenced material: PBMCs. The CDR3 region has the DNA TGCGCCAGCAGCTTGGAATTGGGCTTTGGCTACGAGCAGTACTTC. It translates to CASSLELGFGYEQYF.